These T cell receptor beta chains were read from a single sample in a study of blood T cells in healthy people across ages. TCRdb redid the calling of the 5' RACE reads with MiXCR, one entry per CDR3 protein. The sample gives about 1,800,000 distinct CDR3 sequences, over 25% of which show up once; about 8% is in the top ten. Sequencing input: blood. These receptors came from a woman aged 25 to 39 in good health. Each CDR3 is given with its conserved first and last residue. The D gene is left open where the match is weak. Where a row states a size, it is once, few, many or the class of an expanded clone; other rows omit it.

clone_size j_call d_call v_call cdr3_nt cdr3_aa
- TRBJ1-6 - TRBV28 TGTGCCAGCCAGGGTACCTATAATTCACCCCTCCACTTT CASQGTYNSPLHF
- TRBJ2-5 TRBD2 TRBV3-1 TGTGCCAGCAGCCAAGGAAAGCGGGGTGAGTACTTC CASSQGKRGEYF
many TRBJ2-3 - TRBV6-1 TGTGCCAGCAGTCACCGACCCACGGCAGATACGCAGTATTTT CASSHRPTADTQYF
few TRBJ2-6 TRBD1 TRBV2 TGTGCCAGCACGTCGGACAGGGCCTCTGGGGCCAACGTCCTGACTTTC CASTSDRASGANVLTF
- TRBJ2-1 TRBD1 TRBV10-3 TGTGCCATCAGTGAGACAGGGGGCCTTAATGAGCAGTTCTTC CAISETGGLNEQFF
- TRBJ2-3 - TRBV7-2 TGTGCCAGCAGCACCGACACTATTCGCACAGATACGCAGTATTTT CASSTDTIRTDTQYF
- TRBJ2-7 - TRBV3-1 TGTGCCAGCAGCCAAGCCGGGGGTCTCGAGCAGTACTTC CASSQAGGLEQYF
once TRBJ1-1 - TRBV29-1 TGCAGCGGGGGGCCCCGGCAGAACACTGAAGCTTTCTTT CSGGPRQNTEAFF
- TRBJ2-1 - TRBV7-2 TGTGCCAGCAGCAGTGCGGGGCGTGAGCAGTTCTTC CASSSAGREQFF
- TRBJ2-3 TRBD1 TRBV29-1 TGCAGCGTCGTGACAGGGAGAGCAGATACGCAGTATTTT CSVVTGRADTQYF
few TRBJ1-5 - TRBV15 TGTGCCACCAGCAGAGATCACCCCGGGAGTAGCAATCAGCCCCAGCATTTT CATSRDHPGSSNQPQHF
few TRBJ2-1 TRBD2 TRBV11-1 TGTGCCAGCAGCGCACCGGGACTAGCGCTGCTTGGATCCGGTGAGCAGTTCTTC CASSAPGLALLGSGEQFF
few TRBJ1-6 TRBD1 TRBV6-2/TRBV6-3 TGTGCCAGCAGTAACCGGGACAGTGCCTATAATTCACCCCTCCACTTT CASSNRDSAYNSPLHF
- TRBJ2-4 TRBD2 TRBV11-2 TGTGCCAGCAGCGCCTTCACTAGCGGCTCCTACAATGAGCAGTACTTC CASSAFTSGSYNEQYF
- TRBJ2-5 TRBD1 TRBV6-6 TGTGCCAGCGGATGGGACAGCGCACGGGAGACCCAGTACTTC CASGWDSARETQYF
- TRBJ2-7 - TRBV28 TGTGCCAGCAGTTCAGTCGCGAGCTCCTACGAGCAGTACTTC CASSSVASSYEQYF
- TRBJ2-4 - TRBV10-3 TGTGCCATCAGTGAACGAGAAGGGGACGGGCAGTACTTC CAISEREGDGQYF
few TRBJ2-7 - TRBV2 TGTGCCAGCAGTGACTGGGGGTTGGGGGAATGGGACGGCTCCTACGAGCAGTACTTC CASSDWGLGEWDGSYEQYF
- TRBJ2-7 - TRBV7-2 TGTGCCAGCAGCTTAGTGACTAACTACGAGCAGTACTTC CASSLVTNYEQYF
few TRBJ2-5 - TRBV28 TGTGCCAGCAGTTTTAACAAGAGACAGGCGCAGAAGGAAGAGACCCAGTACTTC CASSFNKRQAQKEETQYF
- TRBJ2-5 TRBD1 TRBV7-8 TGTGCCAGCAGTCACAGCCGGGACAGGGCACGCGAGACCCAGTACTTC CASSHSRDRARETQYF
few TRBJ2-7 - TRBV29-1 TGCAGCGGGACGAGACAGAACTACGAGCAGTACTTC CSGTRQNYEQYF